Listed below are T cell receptor beta chains from one sample, sequenced in a study of shared clonotypes between healthy human individuals. Using immunoSEQ multiplex PCR, the repertoire was profiled, and TCRdb retains in-frame clones only, with some absent. The sample contains 2.3 million or so clones, approximately 95% of which appear only once. Input material: naive CD4+ T cells from PBMCs. The receptors come from a man aged 18-30 years in good health. Some clones in this sample may be carry-over from other donors' samples. Each CDR3 is given with its conserved first and last residue. The D gene is left open where the match is weak. Not every row has a clone size; where given, it reads once, few, many or a size class.

J | V | D | size | CDR3 | DNA
TRBJ2-1 | TRBV6-1 | NA | NA | CASSEAGAWTQMKQFF | TGTGCCAGCAGTGAAGCTGGGGCCTGGACCCAAATGAAGCAGTTCTTC
TRBJ2-2 | TRBV7-2 | NA | NA | CASSLLSAPNTGELFF | TGTGCCAGCAGCTTATTGTCCGCTCCGAACACCGGGGAGCTGTTTTTT
TRBJ2-3 | TRBV5-6 | NA | NA | CASSPLGGATQYF | TGTGCCAGCAGCCCCCTTGGGGGCGCGACGCAGTATTTT
TRBJ1-4 | TRBV2 | NA | NA | CASTRQGSTNEKLFF | TGTGCCAGCACAAGGCAGGGTTCGACTAATGAAAAACTGTTTTTT
TRBJ2-5 | TRBV2 | NA | once | CASSPRSSPGETQYF | TGTGCCAGCAGTCCCCGATCGAGCCCCGGGGAGACCCAGTACTTC
TRBJ2-7 | TRBV11-3 | TRBD2 | NA | CASLRGTRALAGGHEQYF | TGTGCCAGCCTAAGAGGGACCAGGGCGCTAGCGGGAGGGCACGAGCAGTACTTC
TRBJ1-1 | TRBV18 | TRBD1 | NA | CASSSGGDRVLAEAFF | TGTGCCAGCTCATCGGGAGGGGACAGGGTGCTCGCTGAAGCTTTCTTT
TRBJ2-1 | TRBV28 | TRBD2 | NA | CASSLSQRGGSYNEQFF | TGTGCCAGCAGTTTATCTCAACGGGGGGGCTCCTACAATGAGCAGTTCTTC
TRBJ1-4 | TRBV7-9 | TRBD1 | NA | CASSPGTGDEKLFF | TGTGCCAGCAGCCCCGGGACAGGCGATGAAAAACTGTTTTTT
TRBJ2-1 | TRBV30 | NA | NA | CAWSFILPEQFF | TGTGCCTGGAGCTTTATCCTACCTGAGCAGTTCTTC
TRBJ2-3 | TRBV18 | TRBD2 | NA | CASSPPSGTDTQYF | TGTGCCAGCTCACCCCCTAGCGGAACAGATACGCAGTATTTT
TRBJ2-1 | TRBV5-1 | TRBD2 | NA | CASSFKLAGNNEQFF | TGCGCCAGCAGCTTTAAACTAGCGGGAAACAATGAGCAGTTCTTC
TRBJ2-1 | TRBV7-9 | NA | NA | CAGEGWSNEQFF | TGTGCCGGAGAGGGATGGAGCAATGAGCAGTTCTTC
TRBJ2-1 | TRBV4-1 | NA | NA | CASSQERWVRTAQYNEQFF | TGCGCCAGCAGCCAAGAAAGGTGGGTTCGGACTGCCCAATATAATGAGCAGTTCTTC
TRBJ2-7 | TRBV7-2 | NA | NA | CASSLDSGTYEQYF | TGTGCCAGCAGCTTGGATAGCGGTACCTACGAGCAGTACTTC
TRBJ2-3 | TRBV9 | NA | NA | CASSSGTGQYF | TGTGCCAGCAGCTCCGGAACAGGGCAGTATTTT
TRBJ1-4 | TRBV2 | NA | NA | CASSQAGRNNEKLFF | TGTGCCAGCAGCCAGGCGGGTCGGAATAATGAAAAACTGTTTTTT
TRBJ1-2 | TRBV5-1 | NA | NA | CASSLTTTPRGFNYGYTF | TGCGCCAGCAGCTTGACTACTACCCCCAGGGGTTTTAACTATGGCTACACCTTC
TRBJ2-5 | TRBV12-5 | TRBD2 | NA | CASGLAGQETQYF | TGTGCTAGTGGACTAGCGGGACAAGAGACCCAGTACTTC
TRBJ1-3 | TRBV10-3 | NA | NA | CAISGRGTGNTIYF | TGTGCCATCAGTGGACGGGGAACTGGAAACACCATATATTTT
TRBJ1-4 | TRBV9 | TRBD1 | NA | CASSPLSGQVNEKLFF | TGTGCCAGCAGCCCCCTCTCCGGACAGGTTAATGAAAAACTGTTTTTT
TRBJ2-3 | TRBV6-6 | TRBD2 | NA | CASTGGGGTREQYF | TGTGCCAGCACCGGGGGAGGGGGGACTAGAGAGCAGTATTTT
TRBJ2-1 | TRBV7-2 | NA | NA | CASSLGAYNEQFF | TGTGCCAGCAGCTTAGGAGCCTACAATGAGCAGTTCTTC
TRBJ2-1 | TRBV5-4 | TRBD2 | NA | CASTRGGVNEQFF | TGTGCCAGCACCCGGGGAGGGGTCAATGAGCAGTTCTTC
TRBJ2-1 | TRBV9 | NA | once | CASSVDYRVYNEQFF | TGTGCCAGCAGCGTAGACTACAGGGTCTACAATGAGCAGTTCTTC
TRBJ2-1 | TRBV7-9 | TRBD2 | NA | CASSAPSGRGGNEQFF | TGTGCCAGCAGCGCCCCTAGCGGGAGGGGGGGGAATGAGCAGTTCTTC
TRBJ1-4 | TRBV27 | TRBD1 | NA | CASSSQGATNEKLFF | TGTGCCAGCAGTTCACAGGGGGCAACTAATGAAAAACTGTTTTTT
TRBJ2-3 | TRBV18 | NA | NA | CASSPLLSTDTQYF | TGTGCCAGCTCACCACTTCTGAGCACAGATACGCAGTATTTT
TRBJ2-2 | TRBV2 | TRBD1 | once | CASSWDSSNTGELFF | TGTGCCAGCAGTTGGGACAGCTCGAACACCGGGGAGCTGTTTTTT
TRBJ2-5 | TRBV4-2 | NA | NA | CASSQGADQYF | TGTGCCAGCAGCCAGGGGGCGGACCAGTACTTC
TRBJ2-3 | TRBV7-3 | NA | NA | CASSTSRDTDTQYF | TGTGCCAGCAGCACCTCGCGGGACACAGATACGCAGTATTTT
TRBJ2-1 | TRBV27 | NA | once | CASKFPGAYNEQFF | TGTGCCAGCAAGTTCCCCGGTGCCTACAATGAGCAGTTCTTC
TRBJ2-5 | TRBV11-1 | NA | once | CASSWGAPETQYF | TGTGCCAGCAGCTGGGGAGCCCCGGAGACCCAGTACTTC
TRBJ2-2 | TRBV30 | NA | NA | CAWSAPRMRGPGELFF | TGTGCCTGGAGTGCCCCCAGGATGAGAGGCCCCGGGGAGCTGTTTTTT
TRBJ2-5 | TRBV6-1 | TRBD2 | NA | CASSGASGSVETQYF | TGTGCCAGCAGTGGGGCTAGCGGGAGCGTAGAGACCCAGTACTTC
TRBJ2-1 | TRBV11-2 | TRBD2 | NA | CASSPTSGNNNEQFF | TGTGCCAGCAGCCCTACTAGCGGGAACAACAATGAGCAGTTCTTC
TRBJ2-1 | TRBV28 | NA | NA | CASRLNNEQFF | TGTGCCAGCAGGCTCAACAATGAGCAGTTCTTC
TRBJ2-3 | TRBV27 | NA | NA | CASSLGARPDTQYF | TGTGCCAGCAGTTTAGGGGCTAGGCCAGATACGCAGTATTTT
TRBJ2-5 | TRBV6-4 | NA | NA | CASSPREQETQYF | TGTGCCAGCAGCCCCCGGGAGCAAGAGACCCAGTACTTC
TRBJ2-5 | TRBV4-3 | NA | NA | CASSQGLTNMGETQYF | TGCGCCAGCAGCCAAGGCCTTACTAACATGGGGGAGACCCAGTACTTC
TRBJ1-4 | TRBV4-2 | TRBD1 | NA | CASSQESNRGGEKLFF | TGTGCCAGCAGCCAAGAATCGAACAGGGGAGGTGAAAAACTGTTTTTT
TRBJ2-2 | TRBV5-6 | NA | NA | CASTRQTAITGELFF | TGTGCCAGCACCAGACAGACCGCCATCACCGGGGAGCTGTTTTTT
TRBJ2-2 | TRBV29-1 | TRBD2 | NA | CSAGGGINTGELFF | TGCAGCGCCGGCGGGGGAATCAACACCGGGGAGCTGTTTTTT
TRBJ1-4 | TRBV5-1 | NA | NA | CASSYVTGSANEKLFF | TGCGCCAGCAGCTACGTTACGGGTAGCGCGAATGAAAAACTGTTTTTT
TRBJ2-1 | TRBV7-3 | NA | NA | CASSFNPGRGNEQFF | TGTGCCAGCAGCTTTAACCCGGGGCGAGGCAATGAGCAGTTCTTC
TRBJ1-6 | TRBV7-2 | NA | NA | CASSRSIRGDGSPLHF | TGTGCCAGCAGCCGCTCCATTAGGGGAGACGGTTCACCCCTCCACTTT
TRBJ2-1 | TRBV5-5 | TRBD2 | NA | CASSLDQREWYEQFF | TGTGCCAGCAGCTTGGACCAGCGGGAGTGGTATGAGCAGTTCTTC
TRBJ2-6 | TRBV5-1 | NA | NA | CASSLGEAGANVLTF | TGCGCCAGCAGCTTGGGCGAAGCTGGGGCCAACGTCCTGACTTTC
TRBJ2-5 | TRBV4-2 | TRBD2 | NA | CASSQGSGRGETQYF | TGTGCCAGCAGCCAAGGTAGCGGGAGAGGCGAGACCCAGTACTTC
TRBJ2-7 | TRBV7-2 | TRBD1 | NA | CASSAGTGAPYEQYF | TGTGCCAGCAGCGCCGGGACAGGGGCCCCCTACGAGCAGTACTTC
TRBJ1-2 | TRBV11-2 | TRBD1 | NA | CASSLTGTGGFGYTF | TGTGCCAGCAGCTTAACCGGGACAGGGGGCTTTGGCTACACCTTC